These 2 T cell receptor beta chains were all obtained from the same sample, sequenced in a study of T-cell reconstitution after alpha-beta-depleted transplantation in children. Preparation of the TCRbeta library involved a method that used unique molecular identifiers. TCRdb reprocessed the PCR reads with MiXCR, giving one entry per CDR3 protein. Here the sample spans 250,000 to 350,000 distinct CDR3 sequences, 9.9% being singletons. Sequencing was performed on PBMCs from the stem cell graft donor, taken from the stem cell graft. The receptor source for this set is a human donor who donated a stem cell graft to a child with SCID.

This chain connects TRBV9 to TRBJ2-3; 8 nucleotides agree with TRBD2. The germline V gene encodes CDR1 SGDLS and CDR2 YYNGEE. CDR3 size: 14 residues. J lost 2 bases, V lost 2 bases, and 1 base had no gene match. Written as DNA, the CDR3 is TGTGCCAGCAGCGTCGGGGGGGTCACAGATACGCAGTATTTT. This encodes CASSVGGVTDTQYF.

In the case of this clonotype: This could be a read error, since a much larger clone is one nucleotide away. The genes are TRBV11-1 and TRBJ2-7; TRBD1 aligns across 9 bases. The germline V gene has CDR1 SGHAT and CDR2 FQDESV (reference sequence). The CDR3 covers 13 residues. The junction had 2 bases not matched to a gene; V was cut back by 6 bases and J by 2 bases. The CDR3 loop is CASRGQGPYEQYF. The CDR3 DNA reads TGTGCCAGCAGGGGACAGGGCCCCTACGAGCAGTACTTC.